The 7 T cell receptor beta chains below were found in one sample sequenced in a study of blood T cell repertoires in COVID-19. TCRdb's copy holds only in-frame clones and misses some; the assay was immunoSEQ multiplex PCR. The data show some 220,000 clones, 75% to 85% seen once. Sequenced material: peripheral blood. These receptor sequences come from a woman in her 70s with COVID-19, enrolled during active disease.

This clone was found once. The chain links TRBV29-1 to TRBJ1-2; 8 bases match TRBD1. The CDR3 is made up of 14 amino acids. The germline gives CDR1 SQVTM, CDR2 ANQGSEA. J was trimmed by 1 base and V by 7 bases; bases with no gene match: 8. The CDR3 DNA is TGCAGCGCCGGAGGGACAGGAGATAACTATGGCTACACCTTC. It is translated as CSAGGTGDNYGYTF.

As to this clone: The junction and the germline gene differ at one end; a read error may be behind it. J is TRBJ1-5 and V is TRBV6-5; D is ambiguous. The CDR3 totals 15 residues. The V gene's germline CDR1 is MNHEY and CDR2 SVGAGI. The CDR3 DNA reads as TGTGCCAGCAGTTCGTCGGCACAGCACAATCAGGCCCAGCATTTT. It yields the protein CASSSSAQHNQAQHF.

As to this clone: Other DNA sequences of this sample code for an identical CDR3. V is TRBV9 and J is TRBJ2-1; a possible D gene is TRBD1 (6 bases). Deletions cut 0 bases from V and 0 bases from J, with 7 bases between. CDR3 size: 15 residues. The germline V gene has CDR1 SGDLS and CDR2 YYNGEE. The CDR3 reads CASSVEGGSYNEQFF. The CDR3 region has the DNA TGTGCCAGCAGCGTAGAAGGGGGCTCCTACAATGAGCAGTTCTTC.

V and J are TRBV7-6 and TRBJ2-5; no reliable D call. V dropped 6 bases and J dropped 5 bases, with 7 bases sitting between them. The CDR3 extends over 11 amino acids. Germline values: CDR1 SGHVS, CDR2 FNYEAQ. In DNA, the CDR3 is TGTGCCAGCAGTAAGGAGGAGACCCAGTACTTC. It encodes CASSKEETQYF.

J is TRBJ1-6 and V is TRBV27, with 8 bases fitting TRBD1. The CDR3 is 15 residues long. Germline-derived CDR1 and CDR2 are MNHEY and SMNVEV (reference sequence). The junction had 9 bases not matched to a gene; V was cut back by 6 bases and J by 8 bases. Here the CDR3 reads CASSRQTGEYSPLHF. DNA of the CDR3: TGTGCCAGCAGCCGACAGACAGGGGAATATTCACCCCTCCACTTT.

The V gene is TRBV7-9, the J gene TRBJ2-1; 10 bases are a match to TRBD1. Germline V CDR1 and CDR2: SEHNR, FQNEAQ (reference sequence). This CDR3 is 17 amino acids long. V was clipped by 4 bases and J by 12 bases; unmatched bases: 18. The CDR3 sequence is CASSSETGGSQLKGQFF. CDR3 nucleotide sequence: TGTGCCAGCAGCTCAGAGACAGGGGGCTCGCAATTAAAAGGGCAGTTCTTC. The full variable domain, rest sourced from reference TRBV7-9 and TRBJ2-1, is DTGVSQNPRHKITKRGQNVTFRCDPISEHNRLYWYRQTLGQGPEFLTYFQNEAQLEKSRLLSDRFSAERPKGSFSTLEIQRTEQGDSAMYLCASSSETGGSQLKGQFFGPGTRLTVL.

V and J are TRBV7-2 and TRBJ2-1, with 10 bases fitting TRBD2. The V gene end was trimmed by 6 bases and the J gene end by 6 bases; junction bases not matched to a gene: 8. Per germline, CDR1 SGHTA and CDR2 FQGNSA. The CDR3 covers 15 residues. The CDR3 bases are TGTGCCAGCAGACGTCTAGCGGGAGTTAGCAATGAGCAGTTCTTC. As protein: CASRRLAGVSNEQFF.